This TCR beta chain is drawn from a study of blood T cell repertoires in COVID-19. Study-level background: Recovery meant two consecutive negative NP/OP PCR tests, professional clearance, or resolved symptoms. From T cells, B-cell-depleted T cells, or PBMCs came the material, which was cDNA or gDNA.

Enrollees, about 18 to 90 years old, lived in approximately 25 US areas. Cohort assignment relied on participant-reported clinical history. CDR1 is KGHSH and CDR2 is LQKENI in the germline V gene. Trimming shortened V by 7 bases and J by 4 bases, and 22 bases separated the two germline ends. CDR3 length: 17 residues. Measured with immunoSEQ multiplex PCR; TCRdb has only the in-frame clones, and not every one. The sample carries approximately 210,000 clones, around 87% recorded once. The chain uses TRBV18 and TRBJ2-2; possibly TRBD2 for D (7 bases). The sequence was collected from a young man in a cohort exposed to, infected with or recovered from COVID-19 (not recorded which). Specimen: PBMCs or T cells enriched from blood (not recorded which). The CDR3 region has the DNA TGTGCCAGCTACCAAACCGCTACAGGGAGGGTCACCGGGGAGCTGTTTTTT. Protein sequence: CASYQTATGRVTGELFF.